This TCR beta chain was obtained from a study of OX40 agonist ivuxolimab in advanced cancers. Overall study: An agonistic anti-OX40 (CD134) antibody, ivuxolimab, was used to treat the patients.

Comments on this clone: What it binds is not known.

This table comes from immunoSEQ multiplex PCR, and its TCRdb copy is limited to in-frame clones, with some not included. The sample contains about 46,000 clones, 88% of which appear only once. V gave up 2 bases and J gave up 0 bases; unmatched junction bases: 13. Germline V gene sequence: CDR1 GTSNPN, CDR2 SVGIG (reference sequence). The CDR3 totals 19 residues. Study results and caveats: Clonal expansion in partial responders at 0.1-3.0 mg/kg ranked among the lowest.

The chain recombines TRBV30 with TRBJ2-7; 13 bases line up with TRBD2. Specimen: CD4+ or CD8+ T cells sorted from blood, collected in a trial of the OX40 agonist ivuxolimab. The receptor's source is an adult with an advanced solid tumor such as melanoma, head and neck, liver or kidney cancer. The CDR3 DNA reads TGTGCCTGGAGTTATTCCCGGACTAGCGGGGGCTTCTTCTCCTACGAGCAGTACTTC. Its protein product is CAWSYSRTSGGFFSYEQYF.